These 15 T cell receptor beta chains originate from one sample sequenced in a study of blood T cell repertoires in COVID-19. Repertoires were generated with immunoSEQ multiplex PCR, while TCRdb's copy carries only in-frame clones and drops some. The sample includes 190,000 or so clones, 85% seen only once; the top ten take around 20%. Sequencing used PBMCs or T cells enriched from blood (not recorded which). The receptors come from a man in his forties who had recovered from COVID-19.

V gene TRBV7-9 combines with J gene TRBJ1-1, with 7 bases aligning to TRBD1. This CDR3 has 14 amino acids. With V trimmed by 1 base and J by 4 bases, 3 bases remained unmatched. Germline CDR1 SEHNR, CDR2 FQNEAQ (reference sequence). CDR3 nucleotides: TGTGCCAGCAGCTTAGACGGGACAGCCACTGAAGCTTTCTTT. Its translation: CASSLDGTATEAFF.

CDR3 region: CASSLAGGFTEAFF. CDR3 DNA sequence: TGCGCCAGCAGCTTGGCAGGGGGTTTCACTGAAGCTTTCTTT. This chain links TRBV5-1 with TRBJ1-1; 7 bases are a match to TRBD1. J was trimmed by 4 bases and V by 0 bases; bases with no gene match: 3. The CDR3 runs to 14 residues. Germline V gene lookup returns CDR1 SGHRS and CDR2 YFSETQ.

The V gene is TRBV9, the J gene TRBJ2-7, with D perhaps TRBD2 (6 bases). This CDR3 has 13 residues. V was cut by 3 bases and J by 3 bases, with 10 bases left in between. Germline V gives CDR1 SGDLS, CDR2 YYNGEE. The CDR3 region is CASSGGTHYEQYF. CDR3 DNA sequence: TGTGCCAGCAGCGGCGGGACCCACTACGAGCAGTACTTC.

The table lists this clone with a count of one. This rearrangement joins TRBV5-5 to TRBJ2-1, with D possibly TRBD2 on 5 matching bases. The germline CDR1 and CDR2 sequences are SGHKS and YYEKEE (reference sequence). V shed 4 bases and J shed 9 bases, with 17 bases lying between them. CDR3 length equals 14 residues. CDR3: CASSLEYGDSEQFF. The DNA of the CDR3 is TGTGCCAGCAGCCTAGAGTACGGGGATAGTGAGCAGTTCTTC. Based on the CDR3 plus reference TRBV5-5 and TRBJ2-1, the full variable domain is DAGVTQSPTHLIKTRGQQVTLRCSPISGHKSVSWYQQVLGQGPQFIFQYYEKEERGRGNFPDRFSARQFPNYSSELNVNALLLGDSALYLCASSLEYGDSEQFFGPGTRLTVL.

The genes are TRBV5-1 and TRBJ2-1, with TRBD2 identical over 7 bases. The germline V gene has CDR1 SGHRS and CDR2 YFSETQ. The CDR3 extends over 15 amino acids. The junction had 6 bases not matched to a gene; V was cut back by 0 bases and J by 6 bases. As DNA, the CDR3 is TGCGCCAGCAGCTTGGATGGACTAGATCGCAATGAGCAGTTCTTC. Residues: CASSLDGLDRNEQFF.

The genes are TRBV7-2 and TRBJ1-2, with TRBD1 identical over 10 bases. Germline CDR1 is SGHTA and CDR2 is FQGNSA. J was trimmed by 2 bases and V by 5 bases; bases with no gene match: 5. The CDR3 length is 15 residues. The CDR3 is CASSPRQGANYGYTF. CDR3 DNA sequence: TGTGCCAGCAGCCCCCGACAGGGGGCCAACTATGGCTACACCTTC. The full variable domain, its missing parts supplied by reference TRBV7-2 and TRBJ1-2, is GAGVSQSPSNKVTEKGKDVELRCDPISGHTALYWYRQSLGQGLEFLIYFQGNSAPDKSGLPSDRFSAERTGGSVSTLTIQRTQQEDSAVYLCASSPRQGANYGYTFGSGTRLTVV.

CDR3 DNA: TGTGCCAGCAGCCAAGTCAGGCCTGCCAGCGGGGATCTGTTGGGGGAGACCCAGTACTTC. This encodes CASSQVRPASGDLLGETQYF. The rearrangement joins TRBV14 to TRBJ2-5, with 7 nucleotides matching TRBD2. Germline CDR1 and CDR2: SGHDN and FVKESK. V lost 1 base, J lost 5 bases, and 22 bases stayed unmatched. The CDR3 consists of 20 residues. The entire variable domain, with the rest obtained from reference TRBV14 and TRBJ2-5, is as follows: EAGVTQFPSHSVIEKGQTVTLRCDPISGHDNLYWYRRVMGKEIKFLLHFVKESKQDESGMPNNRFLAERTGGTYSTLKVQPAELEDSGVYFCASSQVRPASGDLLGETQYFGPGTRLLVL.

The V gene is TRBV10-1, the J gene TRBJ2-7; perhaps TRBD2 as D (6 bases). CDR3 size: 16 residues. V was trimmed by 6 bases and J by 0 bases, leaving 18 bases between them. Per the germline V gene, CDR1 is WNHNN and CDR2 is SYGVQD (reference sequence). The CDR3 protein is CASRGETSPSSYEQYF. The CDR3 DNA is TGCGCCAGCAGGGGAGAAACTAGCCCGTCCTCCTACGAGCAGTACTTC.

J is TRBJ2-3 and V is TRBV27, with 7 bases that match TRBD2. The CDR3 length is 14 residues. Germline V CDR1 and CDR2: MNHEY, SMNVEV (reference sequence). The junction had 5 bases not matched to a gene; V was cut back by 2 bases and J by 6 bases. CDR3 protein: CASSLVDGGDTQYF. As DNA, the CDR3 is TGTGCCAGCAGTTTAGTGGACGGGGGGGATACGCAGTATTTT.

This sequence joins TRBV2 and TRBJ2-3; 7 bases map to TRBD1. This CDR3 contains 15 residues. Germline V lookup: CDR1 SNHLY, CDR2 FYNNEI. After removal of 6 bases from V and 0 bases from J, the junction contained 6 bases not matched to a gene. The CDR3 nucleotides are TGTGCCAGCAGGAGTAACAGGGGAAGCACAGATACGCAGTATTTT. Residues: CASRSNRGSTDTQYF. The variable domain in full, with the rest retrieved from reference TRBV2 and TRBJ2-3, is EPEVTQTPSHQVTQMGQEVILRCVPISNHLYFYWYRQILGQKVEFLVSFYNNEISEKSEIFDDQFSVERPDGSNFTLKIRSTKLEDSAMYFCASRSNRGSTDTQYFGPGTRLTVL.

CDR3 nucleotides: TGTGCCAGCAGCTTAGTCCAGGGGGCTCACTACGAGCAGTACTTC. Encoded protein: CASSLVQGAHYEQYF. The chain recombines TRBV7-9 with TRBJ2-7, with 8 bases that match TRBD1. V gave up 1 base and J gave up 3 bases; unmatched junction bases: 5. Per germline, CDR1 SEHNR and CDR2 FQNEAQ (reference sequence). The CDR3 has 15 amino acids.

A remark on this clone: Other DNA variants within this sample encode the same CDR3. The chain employs TRBV11-2 and TRBJ2-7, with D tentatively TRBD1 (5 bases). This CDR3 has 12 residues. Germline V gives CDR1 SGHAT, CDR2 FQNNGV. The V end lost 4 bases, the J end lost 3 bases, and 7 bases lay between the germline ends. This CDR3 is CASSSDSYEQYF. Written as DNA, the CDR3 is TGTGCCAGCAGCTCAGACAGCTACGAGCAGTACTTC.

About this clone: The same CDR3 arises from other DNA sequences in this sample as well. The chain links TRBV27 to TRBJ1-5; D unresolved. Germline CDR1 is MNHEY and CDR2 is SMNVEV (reference sequence). V was cut by 3 bases and J by 1 base, with 10 bases left in between. CDR3 length: 15 amino acids. The CDR3 here is CASSFRGLSNQPQHF. The CDR3 bases are TGTGCCAGCAGTTTCCGGGGTCTAAGCAATCAGCCCCAGCATTTT.

This clone was observed once. The chain couples TRBV13 to TRBJ2-2, with 9 bases matching TRBD1. This CDR3 spans 17 amino acids. After removal of 0 bases from V and 3 bases from J, the junction contained 5 bases not matched to a gene. Germline V gene lookup returns CDR1 PRHDT and CDR2 FYEKMQ (reference sequence). The CDR3 DNA is TGTGCCAGCAGCTTAGGGGTGGGACAGGGAGACACCGGGGAGCTGTTTTTT. This sequence encodes CASSLGVGQGDTGELFF.

The chain links TRBV7-9 to TRBJ1-5, with no clear D. Germline lookup yields CDR1 SEHNR and CDR2 FQNEAQ (reference sequence). V shed 8 bases and J shed 5 bases, with 13 bases lying between them. The length of the CDR3 is 13 residues. CDR3: CASSRSSDQPQHF. As DNA, the CDR3 is TGTGCCAGCTCGCGGTCTTCCGATCAGCCCCAGCATTTT.